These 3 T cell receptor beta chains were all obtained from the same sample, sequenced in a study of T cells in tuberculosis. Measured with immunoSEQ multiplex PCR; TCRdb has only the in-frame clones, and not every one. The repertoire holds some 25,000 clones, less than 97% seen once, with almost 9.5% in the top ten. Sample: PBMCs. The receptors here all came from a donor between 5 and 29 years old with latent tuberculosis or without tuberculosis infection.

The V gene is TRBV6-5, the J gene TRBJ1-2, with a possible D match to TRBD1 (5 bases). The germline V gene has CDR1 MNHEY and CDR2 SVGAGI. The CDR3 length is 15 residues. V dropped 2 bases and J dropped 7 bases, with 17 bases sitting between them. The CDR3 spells CASSYGTQKGIGYTF. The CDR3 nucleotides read TGTGCCAGCAGTTACGGGACTCAAAAGGGGATTGGCTACACCTTC.

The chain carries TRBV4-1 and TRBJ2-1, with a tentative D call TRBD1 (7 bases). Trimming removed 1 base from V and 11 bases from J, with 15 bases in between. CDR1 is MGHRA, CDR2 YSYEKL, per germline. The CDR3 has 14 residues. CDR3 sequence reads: CASSQVGGTVKQFF. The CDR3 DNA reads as TGCGCCAGCAGCCAAGTGGGCGGGACAGTCAAGCAGTTCTTC.

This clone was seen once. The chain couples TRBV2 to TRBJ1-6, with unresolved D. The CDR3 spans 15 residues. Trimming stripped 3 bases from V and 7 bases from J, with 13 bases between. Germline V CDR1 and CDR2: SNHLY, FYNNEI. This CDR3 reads CASSETGLGNSPLHF. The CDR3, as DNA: TGTGCCAGCAGTGAGACCGGACTGGGGAATTCACCCCTCCACTTT.